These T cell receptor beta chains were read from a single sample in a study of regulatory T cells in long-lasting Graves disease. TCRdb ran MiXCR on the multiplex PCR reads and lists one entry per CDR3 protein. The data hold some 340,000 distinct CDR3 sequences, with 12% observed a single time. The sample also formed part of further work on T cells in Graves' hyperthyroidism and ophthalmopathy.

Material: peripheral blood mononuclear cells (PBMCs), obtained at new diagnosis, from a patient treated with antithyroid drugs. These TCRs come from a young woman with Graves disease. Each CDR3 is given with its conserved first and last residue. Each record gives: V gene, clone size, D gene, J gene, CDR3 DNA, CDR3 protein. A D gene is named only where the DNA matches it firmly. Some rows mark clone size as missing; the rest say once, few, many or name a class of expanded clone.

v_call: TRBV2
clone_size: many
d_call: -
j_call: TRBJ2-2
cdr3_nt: TGTGCCAGCAGAGGACAGCGGAACACCGGGGAGCTGTTTTTT
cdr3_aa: CASRGQRNTGELFF

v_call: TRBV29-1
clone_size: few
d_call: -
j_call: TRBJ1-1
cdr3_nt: TGCAGCGTTCACAGCAACAGGGAGAACACTGAAGCTTTCTTT
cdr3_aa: CSVHSNRENTEAFF

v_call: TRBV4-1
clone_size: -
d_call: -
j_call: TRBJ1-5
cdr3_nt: TGCGCCAGCAGCCAAGATCTGGTTGGGCCCCAGCATTTT
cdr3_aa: CASSQDLVGPQHF

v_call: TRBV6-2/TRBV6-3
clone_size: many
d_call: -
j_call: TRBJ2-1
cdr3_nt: TGTGCCAGCAGTTACCTCTTCCTAGGGGGTGTCCACAATGAGCAGTTCTTC
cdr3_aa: CASSYLFLGGVHNEQFF

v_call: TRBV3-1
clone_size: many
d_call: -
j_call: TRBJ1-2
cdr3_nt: TGTGCCAGCAGCCAAGTAGAGGGCAACTATGGCTACACCTTC
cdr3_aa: CASSQVEGNYGYTF

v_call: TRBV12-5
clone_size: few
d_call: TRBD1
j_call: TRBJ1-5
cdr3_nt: TGTGCTAGTGGCCGGACAGGGTTACCTGATCAGCCCCAGCATTTT
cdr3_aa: CASGRTGLPDQPQHF

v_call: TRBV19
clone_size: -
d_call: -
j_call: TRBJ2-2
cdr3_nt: TGTGCCAGTATAGGTAGGGACACCGGGGAGCTGTTTTTT
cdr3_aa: CASIGRDTGELFF

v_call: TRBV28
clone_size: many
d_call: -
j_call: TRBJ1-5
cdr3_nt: TGTGCCAGCAGTCAAATTGGGAGGGTGAAGTTCGGTCAGCCCCAGCATTTT
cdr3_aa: CASSQIGRVKFGQPQHF

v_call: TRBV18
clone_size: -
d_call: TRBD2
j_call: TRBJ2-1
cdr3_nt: TGTGCCAGCTCACCCAAAGGACTAGCGGGGGGCCTCTACAATGAGCAGTTCTTC
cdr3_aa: CASSPKGLAGGLYNEQFF

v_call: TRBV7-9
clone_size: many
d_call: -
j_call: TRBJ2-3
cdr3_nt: TGTGCCAGCAGGCAGGAGGGGGCCGCTAGCACAGATACGCAGTATTTT
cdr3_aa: CASRQEGAASTDTQYF

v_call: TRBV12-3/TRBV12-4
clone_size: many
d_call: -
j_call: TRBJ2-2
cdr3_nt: TGTGCCAGCTGGGAGGGGGTTAACACCGGGGAGCTGTTTTTT
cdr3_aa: CASWEGVNTGELFF

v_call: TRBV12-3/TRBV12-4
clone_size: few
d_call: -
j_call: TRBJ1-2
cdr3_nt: TGTGCCAGCAGTCCTCGTCCGGGACACGCCTATGGCTACACCTTC
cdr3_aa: CASSPRPGHAYGYTF

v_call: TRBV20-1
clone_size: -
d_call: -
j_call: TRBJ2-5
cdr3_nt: TGCAGTGCTAGAAGTCGGTCCCGGGACCGGCATCAGACCCAGTACTTC
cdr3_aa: CSARSRSRDRHQTQYF

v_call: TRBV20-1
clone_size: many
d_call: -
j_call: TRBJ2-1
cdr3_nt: TGCAGTGCTAGGCTTTATGTCGGGTCGAATGAGCAGTTCTTC
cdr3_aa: CSARLYVGSNEQFF

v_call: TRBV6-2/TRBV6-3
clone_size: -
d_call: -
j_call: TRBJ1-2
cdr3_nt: TGTGCCAGCACCCCCGATGACAGGTGGGGCTACACCTTC
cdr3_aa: CASTPDDRWGYTF

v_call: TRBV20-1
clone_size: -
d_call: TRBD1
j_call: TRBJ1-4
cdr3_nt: TGCAGTGCTCGCGACGACAGGGGATTAAATGAAAAACTGTTTTTT
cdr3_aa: CSARDDRGLNEKLFF

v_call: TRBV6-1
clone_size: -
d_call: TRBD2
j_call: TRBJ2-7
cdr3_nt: TGTGCCAGCACCTACGGGGGACTAGCGGGCTACGAGCAGTACTTC
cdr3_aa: CASTYGGLAGYEQYF

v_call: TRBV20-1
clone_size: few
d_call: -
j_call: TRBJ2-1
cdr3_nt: TGCAGTGCTAGGTCGGGATGGACGGGGAAGGGGTCCTACAATGAGCAGTTCTTC
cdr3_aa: CSARSGWTGKGSYNEQFF

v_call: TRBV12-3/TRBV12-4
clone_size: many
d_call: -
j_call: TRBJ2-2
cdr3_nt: TGTGCCAGCAGTCCCCCCGGGGAGCTGTTTTTT
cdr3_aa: CASSPPGELFF

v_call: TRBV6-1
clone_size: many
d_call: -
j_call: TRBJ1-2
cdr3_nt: TGTGCCAGCAGTGAAGGGGTGGAAGGGCAGTTTCATAGCTATGGCTACACCTTC
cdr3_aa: CASSEGVEGQFHSYGYTF

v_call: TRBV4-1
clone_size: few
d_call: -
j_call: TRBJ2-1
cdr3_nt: TGCGCCAGCAGCCAGCTGGGTTTAGGACAGCAGTTCTTC
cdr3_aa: CASSQLGLGQQFF

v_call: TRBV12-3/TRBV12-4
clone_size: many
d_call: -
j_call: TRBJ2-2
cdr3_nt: TGTGCCAGCAGTTTATTGGGAATCGGACCGAAAGTTAGGTCGGGGGAGCTGTTTTTT
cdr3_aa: CASSLLGIGPKVRSGELFF

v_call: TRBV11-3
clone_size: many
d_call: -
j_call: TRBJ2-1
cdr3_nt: TGTGCCAGCAGCCAGGAAAGGAATGAGCAGTTCTTC
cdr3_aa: CASSQERNEQFF

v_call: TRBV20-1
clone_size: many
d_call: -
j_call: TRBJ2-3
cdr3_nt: TGCAGTGCTAGAAAGGCCCGTACAGATACGCAGTATTTT
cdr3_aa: CSARKARTDTQYF

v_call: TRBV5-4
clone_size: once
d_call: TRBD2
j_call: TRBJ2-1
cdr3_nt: TGTGCCAGCAGCTCCGGGACTAGCGCCGTCGAGGGGCAGTTCTTC
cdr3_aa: CASSSGTSAVEGQFF

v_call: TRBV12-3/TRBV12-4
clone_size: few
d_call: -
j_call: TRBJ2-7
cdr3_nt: TGTGCCAGCAGTCAAGCGGGTGTCACCTACGAGCAGTACTTC
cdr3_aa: CASSQAGVTYEQYF

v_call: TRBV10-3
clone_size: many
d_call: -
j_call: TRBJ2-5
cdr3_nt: TGTGCCATCAGTCTTGGGGGGGCCGAGGAGACCCAGTACTTC
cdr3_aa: CAISLGGAEETQYF

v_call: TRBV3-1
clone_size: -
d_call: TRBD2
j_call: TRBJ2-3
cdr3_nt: TGTGCCAGCAGCCAAGAACCTGGCGGGAGGAATACAGATACGCAGTATTTT
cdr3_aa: CASSQEPGGRNTDTQYF